Reported below is one T cell receptor beta chain. Its target is unknown. This sample is part of a study of multiple sclerosis patients with progressive multifocal leukoencephalopathy. Sequencing used immunoSEQ multiplex PCR; TCRdb keeps in-frame clones, though not all of them. This sample has fewer than 35,000 clones; approximately 92% occur once, and the top ten carry about 1.9%. V lost 5 bases to trimming and J lost 2 bases, with 14 bases between them. CDR3 size: 15 residues. Germline values: CDR1 SGHVS, CDR2 FQNEAQ. Findings and caveats of the study: TRBV and TRBJ usage showed no common pattern when PML developed. Clones expanded at PML were already present before and during natalizumab.

Time point defined: before natalizumab initiation. The chain recombines TRBV7-8 with TRBJ2-3; D is unclear. The receptor was isolated from a man under 40 with multiple sclerosis. The sequenced sample consisted of PBMCs. In nucleotides, the CDR3 is TGTGCCAGCAGCCCGGACGGCGCCACCACAGATACGCAGTATTTT. It is translated as CASSPDGATTDTQYF.